These 21 T cell receptor beta chains originate from one sample sequenced in a study of cytomegalovirus exposure and HLA in healthy donors. 60 Vbeta and 13 Jbeta primers were used in PCR. Sequenced by immunoSEQ multiplex PCR; TCRdb stores in-frame clones only, minus some. The sample consists of about 230,000 clones, 80% to 90% of them appearing once. Sequenced sample: PBMCs. The receptor source for this set is a girl aged 2-10 years in good health and CMV-seronegative.

The chain joins TRBV10-3 to TRBJ2-5; D possibly corresponds to TRBD2 (5 bases). Trimming pared 0 bases from V and 5 bases from J, leaving 10 bases between. The CDR3 runs 14 residues. Germline V gives CDR1 ENHRY, CDR2 SYGVKD. CDR3 protein: CAISESFSEETQYF. The CDR3 nucleotides are TGTGCCATCAGTGAGTCATTTAGCGAGGAGACCCAGTACTTC.

The DNA of the CDR3 is TGTGCCAGCAGCTTGGTAAACACTGAAGCTTTCTTT. As protein: CASSLVNTEAFF. The rearrangement links TRBV5-4 to TRBJ1-1, with D unresolved. Germline lookup yields CDR1 SGHNT and CDR2 YYREEE (reference sequence). This CDR3 comprises 12 residues. V was cut by 0 bases and J by 2 bases, with 2 bases left in between.

The rearrangement links TRBV19 to TRBJ1-5; D is unclear. The CDR3 sequence is 13 residues long. Trimming left V 7 bases short and J 4 bases short, with 11 bases between. Germline V gives CDR1 LNHDA, CDR2 SQIVND (reference sequence). The CDR3 reads CASKAPKNQPQHF. The CDR3 region has the DNA TGTGCCAGTAAAGCGCCAAAAAATCAGCCCCAGCATTTT.

This chain links TRBV6-5 with TRBJ2-7; a weak D match, TRBD2 (6 bases). Trimming took off 6 bases at V and 6 bases at J, with 21 bases between the two ends. The CDR3 sequence is 15 residues long. CDR1 MNHEY and CDR2 SVGAGI come from the germline V gene. DNA for the CDR3: TGTGCCAGCAGCCTAGCGCCGGGACCCCAATCCGAGCAGTACTTC. Translated: CASSLAPGPQSEQYF.

The chain carries TRBV11-2 and TRBJ1-1; D unresolved. V lost 5 bases and J 1 base, leaving 8 bases between the germline ends. CDR3 length: 13 amino acids. The germline gives CDR1 SGHAT, CDR2 FQNNGV. The CDR3 nucleotides read TGTGCCAGCAGCCGGAGCAGGAACACTGAAGCTTTCTTT. As protein: CASSRSRNTEAFF.

The chain combines TRBV5-6 with TRBJ2-7; 7 bases agree with TRBD2. Per germline, CDR1 SGHDT and CDR2 YYEEEE. Trimming removed 4 bases from V and 5 bases from J; junction bases left unmatched: 12. This CDR3 is built from 15 residues. The CDR3 region is CASSLKGAGVHEQYF. In nucleotides, the CDR3 is TGTGCCAGCAGCCTAAAAGGCGCGGGGGTCCACGAGCAGTACTTC.

This rearrangement joins TRBV5-1 to TRBJ2-5; 10 positions match TRBD1. Trimming cost V 4 bases and J 5 bases; bases outside gene matches: 8. This CDR3 comprises 15 residues. Germline CDR1 SGHRS, CDR2 YFSETQ. CDR3: CASSEGQGFGETQYF. The DNA for the CDR3 is TGCGCCAGCAGCGAGGGACAGGGGTTCGGGGAGACCCAGTACTTC.

This sequence joins TRBV19 and TRBJ1-2; 9 nucleotides match TRBD1. The CDR3 spans 14 residues. Germline loops: CDR1 LNHDA, CDR2 SQIVND (reference sequence). After removal of 3 bases from V and 6 bases from J, the junction contained 5 bases not matched to a gene. The CDR3 sequence: CASSMNRGPNGYTF. In DNA form, the CDR3 reads TGTGCCAGTAGTATGAACAGGGGGCCCAATGGCTACACCTTC.

The chain combines TRBV9 with TRBJ2-1; D perhaps matches TRBD2 (6 bases). Trimming left V 0 bases short and J 5 bases short, with 12 bases between. Germline values: CDR1 SGDLS, CDR2 YYNGEE. There are 15 residues in the CDR3. The CDR3 DNA sequence: TGTGCCAGCAGCGTAGGGGTACGGGAGAACAATGAGCAGTTCTTC. It translates to CASSVGVRENNEQFF.

The rearrangement links TRBV19 to TRBJ2-1, with TRBD2 matching over 7 bases. The CDR3 covers 17 residues. The germline gives CDR1 LNHDA, CDR2 SQIVND (reference sequence). The ends lost 7 bases at V and 5 bases at J; junction bases unmatched: 17. In DNA form, the CDR3 reads TGTGCCAGTACCACGAGCCTAGGGCGGGGGTTAAACAATGAGCAGTTCTTC. Protein product: CASTTSLGRGLNNEQFF.

CDR3 nucleotides: TGTGCCAGCAGGGACAGGGTCACAGAGACCCAGTACTTC. This encodes CASRDRVTETQYF. V usage is TRBV27 and J usage is TRBJ2-5; 8 bases are shared with TRBD1. Germline CDR1 is MNHEY and CDR2 is SMNVEV (reference sequence). The CDR3 contains 13 residues. V shed 6 bases, J shed 4 bases, and the junction held 4 bases outside the gene matches.

This clone appeared a single time. This chain connects TRBV1 to TRBJ2-7; the table's D call TRBD2 went unverified against the DNA. TRBV1 is a documented pseudogene. The CDR3 has 17 residues. The CDR3 is CTSSRPRLATYLYEQYF. CDR3 DNA: TGCACCAGCAGCCGCCCGAGACTAGCGACATACCTCTACGAGCAGTACTTC.

The rearrangement joins TRBV19 to TRBJ2-7, with TRBD2 matching 14 bases. The CDR3 has 15 amino acids. CDR1 and CDR2 from the germline V gene are LNHDA and SQIVND (reference sequence). The V segment lost 3 bases and the J segment 2 bases; nucleotides outside the gene matches: 0. CDR3 coding DNA: TGTGCCAGTAGTATGGGACTAGCGGGAGCCTACGAGCAGTACTTC. This codes for CASSMGLAGAYEQYF.

The DNA for the CDR3 is TGCGCCAGCGGCGGACTAGCGGGTCATGAGCAGTTCTTC. Translation: CASGGLAGHEQFF. This chain links TRBV5-1 with TRBJ2-1; the match to TRBD2 covers 11 bases. This CDR3 contains 13 residues. Germline V gene sequence: CDR1 SGHRS, CDR2 YFSETQ. V lost 7 bases, J lost 8 bases, and 5 bases stayed unmatched.

CDR3 region: CASSEVPGQSGELFF. CDR3 DNA: TGTGCCAGCAGTGAAGTACCGGGACAGTCCGGGGAGCTGTTTTTT. The chain combines TRBV2 with TRBJ2-2, with 7 positions matching TRBD1. The ends lost 1 base at V and 6 bases at J; junction bases unmatched: 5. CDR3 length: 15 amino acids. Germline V gene data show CDR1 as SNHLY and CDR2 as FYNNEI.

V gene TRBV21-1 combines with J gene TRBJ2-1; the listed D gene, TRBD2, was not tested against the DNA. TRBV21-1 represents a pseudogene. The CDR3 extends over 16 amino acids. The CDR3 loop is CASSKFTSGGYNEQFF. The CDR3 DNA reads as TGTGCCAGCAGCAAATTCACTAGCGGGGGCTACAATGAGCAGTTCTTC.

The chain couples TRBV6-1 to TRBJ1-5, with TRBD1 as a possible D gene (5 bases). Trimming took off 4 bases at V and 0 bases at J, with 13 bases between the two ends. The germline gives CDR1 MNHNS, CDR2 SASEGT. The CDR3 extends over 16 amino acids. The CDR3: CASSAWGTYSNQPQHF. DNA of the CDR3: TGTGCCAGCAGTGCATGGGGCACCTATAGCAATCAGCCCCAGCATTTT.

Note on this clone: An end of the junction does not agree with germline; a read error may underlie this. The CDR3 spells CASSYSGQGQPDF. The CDR3 DNA sequence: TGTGCCAGCAGTTACTCAGGACAGGGACAGCCGGACTTC. The chain recombines TRBV6-5 with TRBJ1-2, with 8 bases that match TRBD1. In germline, CDR1 is MNHEY, CDR2 SVGAGI. The CDR3 is made up of 13 amino acids.

This chain connects TRBV5-1 to TRBJ1-1; no clear D gene. V dropped 2 bases and J dropped 7 bases, with 12 bases sitting between them. The CDR3 has 13 amino acids. CDR1 is SGHRS and CDR2 is YFSETQ in the germline V gene. The CDR3 DNA sequence: TGCGCCAGCAGCTTTGCGGTAGCTCGTGAAGCTTTCTTT. It specifies CASSFAVAREAFF.

The V and J genes are TRBV2 and TRBJ1-6, with 9 bases lining up with TRBD1. Germline V gene lookup returns CDR1 SNHLY and CDR2 FYNNEI. The junction had 4 bases not matched to a gene; V was cut back by 3 bases and J by 7 bases. The CDR3 sequence is 15 residues long. CDR3 amino acids: CASSDAGTGNSPLHF. DNA for the CDR3: TGTGCCAGCAGTGACGCCGGGACAGGGAATTCACCCCTCCACTTT.

The V call is TRBV5-6, the J call TRBJ1-6, with TRBD1 as a possible D gene (6 bases). Germline assignment: CDR1 SGHDT and CDR2 YYEEEE. V dropped 6 bases and J dropped 8 bases, with 15 bases sitting between them. This CDR3 has 14 residues. This chain's CDR3 is CASKATGHDSPLHF. The CDR3 nucleotides are TGTGCCAGCAAGGCGACAGGTCACGATTCACCCCTCCACTTT.